Listed here are 5 T cell receptor beta chains from one sample, sequenced in a study of long-term antiretroviral therapy in people with HIV. Investigators performed immunoSEQ version v3.0 at survey level. TCRdb's table, derived via immunoSEQ multiplex PCR, lists solely in-frame clones and lacks some. The sample has about 8,600 clones, roughly four fifths seen once. The specimen was unsorted PBMCs, collected 0.6 years before starting antiretroviral therapy. The source of these receptors is a man between 40 and 49 years old with HIV.

This clone was seen more than once but under ten times. The chain is built from TRBV7-9 and TRBJ1-1; TRBD1 matches 9 bases. Germline V gene data show CDR1 as SEHNR and CDR2 as FQNEAQ (reference sequence). This CDR3 is 14 amino acids long. V lost 3 bases, J lost 4 bases, and 3 bases stayed unmatched. The CDR3 nucleotides are TGTGCCAGCAGCTTCGGACAGGGGTTCACTGAAGCTTTCTTT. This sequence encodes CASSFGQGFTEAFF.

The rearrangement uses TRBV6-1 and TRBJ1-1; D is possibly TRBD1 (6 bases). V shed 1 base and J shed 7 bases, with 13 bases lying between them. This CDR3 has 14 amino acids. Per the germline V gene, CDR1 is MNHNS and CDR2 is SASEGT. In nucleotides, the CDR3 is TGTGCCAGCAGTGAAGAAGGACAGCGGGGTGAAGCTTTCTTT. Amino acid sequence: CASSEEGQRGEAFF.

The genes are TRBV12-1 and TRBJ1-2. TRBV12-1 is listed as a pseudogene. The CDR3 consists of 15 residues. The DNA of the CDR3 is TGTGCCAGCAGCTCGAATCTTACCTCTTACTATGGCTACACCTTC. The encoded protein is CASSSNLTSYYGYTF.

The chain employs TRBV18 and TRBJ1-1; D gene ambiguous. The germline CDR1 and CDR2 sequences are KGHSH and LQKENI. The V gene lost 0 bases and the J gene lost 0 bases, with 8 bases spanning the gap. This CDR3 region has 15 residues. Here the CDR3 reads CASSPPEGLNTEAFF. DNA for the CDR3: TGTGCCAGCTCACCACCGGAAGGGTTGAACACTGAAGCTTTCTTT.

The chain employs TRBV11-2 and TRBJ2-3; no firm D call. Trimming pared 3 bases from V and 0 bases from J, leaving 4 bases between. The germline V gene encodes CDR1 SGHAT and CDR2 FQNNGV. There are 13 residues in the CDR3. For the CDR3, the DNA is TGTGCCAGCAGCTTTCTAAGCACAGATACGCAGTATTTT. It is translated as CASSFLSTDTQYF.